The next 8 T cell receptor beta chains were all read from a single sample in a study of identical twins. MiXCR, applied by TCRdb to the 5' RACE reads, yields one record per CDR3 protein. The top ten hold around 0.57% of the sample, which has about 480,000 distinct CDR3 sequences, around 14% seen once. Another study also made use of these data, one on yellow fever vaccine responses in identical twins.

The sequenced sample consisted of CD4+ T cells sorted from blood. These receptors all stem from a woman under 30 in good health.

This clonotype appeared many times. The chain employs TRBV5-1 and TRBJ2-3; D is undetermined. The germline V and J ends were trimmed by 6 bases and 0 bases, with 11 bases remaining between them. Germline V gives CDR1 SGHRS, CDR2 YFSETQ. The CDR3 is 14 amino acids. CDR3 in amino acids: CASMDGASTDTQYF. CDR3 sequence (DNA): TGCGCCAGCATGGACGGAGCTAGCACAGATACGCAGTATTTT.

The chain is built from TRBV6-1 and TRBJ2-5, with D unclear. Germline V gene data show CDR1 as MNHNS and CDR2 as SASEGT. The length of the CDR3 is 13 residues. V was trimmed by 5 bases and J by 5 bases, leaving 12 bases between them. The CDR3 reads CASSPRPSETQYF. In DNA, the CDR3 is TGTGCCAGCAGTCCTCGCCCATCGGAGACCCAGTACTTC.

This clonotype was detected many times. The chain joins TRBV12-3 or TRBV12-4 to TRBJ2-7; a possible D gene is TRBD2 (5 bases). The CDR3 contains 13 residues. Trimming removed 4 bases from V and 2 bases from J, with 9 bases in between. CDR3 loop: CASSWTGTYEQYF. CDR3 DNA: TGTGCCAGCAGTTGGACGGGAACCTACGAGCAGTACTTC.

At least ten counts were recorded for this clonotype. The chain links TRBV7-2 to TRBJ2-3; 10 bases fit TRBD2. Trimming removed 5 bases from V and 1 base from J; junction bases left unmatched: 6. CDR1 and CDR2 (germline): SGHTA, FQGNSA. CDR3 size: 16 residues. CDR3 protein: CASSPQGTSGTDTQYF. CDR3 DNA sequence: TGTGCCAGCAGCCCCCAGGGGACTAGCGGCACAGATACGCAGTATTTT.

The chain uses TRBV24-1 and TRBJ2-1; no reliable D call. Germline CDR1 KGHDR, CDR2 SFDVKD. The CDR3 has 11 residues. V was shortened by 1 base and J by 9 bases, with 3 bases between the two germline ends. CDR3 protein: CATSDLLEQFF. CDR3 nucleotide sequence: TGTGCCACCAGTGATTTACTTGAGCAGTTCTTC.

This clonotype has a handful of counts. The rearrangement uses TRBV3-1 and TRBJ2-6, with TRBD1 matching 9 bases. The V and J ends lost 2 bases and 4 bases, in that order; junction bases with no gene match: 6. Per germline, CDR1 LGHDT and CDR2 YNNKEL (reference sequence). There are 17 residues in the CDR3. CDR3 nucleotide sequence: TGTGCCAGCAGCCAATTCGGGACAGGGTCCGGGGCCAACGTCCTGACTTTC. Its translation is CASSQFGTGSGANVLTF.

This chain joins TRBV4-1 and TRBJ2-1; D may be TRBD1 (5 bases). Deletions cut 1 base from V and 7 bases from J, with 20 bases between. The CDR3 is 17 amino acids. Germline CDR1 and CDR2: MGHRA and YSYEKL. The CDR3 spells CASSQGGAGPYENEQFF. CDR3 sequence (DNA): TGCGCCAGCAGCCAAGGAGGAGCAGGGCCGTATGAAAATGAGCAGTTCTTC.

The chain recombines TRBV6-4 with TRBJ1-1; the D is unclear. Germline V lookup: CDR1 MRHNA, CDR2 SNTAGT. The V and J ends lost 0 bases and 4 bases respectively, with 9 bases between them. The CDR3 has 14 amino acids. In DNA, the CDR3 is TGTGCCAGCAGTGACTCGATTCGGGGCACTGAAGCTTTCTTT. This gives the protein CASSDSIRGTEAFF.